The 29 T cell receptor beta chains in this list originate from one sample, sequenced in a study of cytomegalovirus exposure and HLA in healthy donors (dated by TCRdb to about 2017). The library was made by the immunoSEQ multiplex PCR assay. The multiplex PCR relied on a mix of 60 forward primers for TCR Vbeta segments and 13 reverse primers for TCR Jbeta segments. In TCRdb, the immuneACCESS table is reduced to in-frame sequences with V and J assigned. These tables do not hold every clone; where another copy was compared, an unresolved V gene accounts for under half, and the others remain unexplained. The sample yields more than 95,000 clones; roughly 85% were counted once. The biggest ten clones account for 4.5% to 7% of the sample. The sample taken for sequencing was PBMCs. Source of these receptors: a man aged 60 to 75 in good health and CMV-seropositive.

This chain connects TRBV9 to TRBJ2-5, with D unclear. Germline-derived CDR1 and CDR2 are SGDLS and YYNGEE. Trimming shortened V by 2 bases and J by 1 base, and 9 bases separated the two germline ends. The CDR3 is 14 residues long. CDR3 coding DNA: TGTGCCAGCAGCGTGGGTCTAGGCCAAGAGACCCAGTACTTC. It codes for CASSVGLGQETQYF.

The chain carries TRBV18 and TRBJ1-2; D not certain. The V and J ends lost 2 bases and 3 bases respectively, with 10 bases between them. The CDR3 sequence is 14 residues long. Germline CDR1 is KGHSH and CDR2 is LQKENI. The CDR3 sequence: CASSPNHRDYGYTF. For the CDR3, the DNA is TGTGCCAGCTCACCAAATCACAGAGACTATGGCTACACCTTC.

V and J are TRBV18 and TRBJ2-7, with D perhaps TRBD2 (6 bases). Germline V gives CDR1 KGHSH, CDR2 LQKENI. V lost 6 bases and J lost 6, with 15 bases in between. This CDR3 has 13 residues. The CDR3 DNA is TGTGCCAGCTCCCCCTGGGCCGGGGGCGAGCAGTACTTC. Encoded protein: CASSPWAGGEQYF.

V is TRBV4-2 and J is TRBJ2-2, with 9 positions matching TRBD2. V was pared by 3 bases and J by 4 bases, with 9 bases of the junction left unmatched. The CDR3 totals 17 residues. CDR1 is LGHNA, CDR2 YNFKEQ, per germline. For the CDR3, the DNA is TGTGCCAGCAGCCACCCAATAGCGGGGGCGGCCACCGGGGAGCTGTTTTTT. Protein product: CASSHPIAGAATGELFF.

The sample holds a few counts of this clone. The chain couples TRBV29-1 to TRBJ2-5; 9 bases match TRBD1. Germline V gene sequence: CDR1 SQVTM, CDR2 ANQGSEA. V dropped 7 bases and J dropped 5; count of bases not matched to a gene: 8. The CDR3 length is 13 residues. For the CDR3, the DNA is TGCAGCGGGATGGACAGGGGAGGCGAGACCCAGTACTTC. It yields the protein CSGMDRGGETQYF.

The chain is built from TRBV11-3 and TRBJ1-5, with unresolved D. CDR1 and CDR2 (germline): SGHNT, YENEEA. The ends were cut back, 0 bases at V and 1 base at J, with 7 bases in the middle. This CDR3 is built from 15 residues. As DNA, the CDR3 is TGTGCCAGCAGCTTAGACAGGTCGAGCAATCAGCCCCAGCATTTT. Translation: CASSLDRSSNQPQHF.

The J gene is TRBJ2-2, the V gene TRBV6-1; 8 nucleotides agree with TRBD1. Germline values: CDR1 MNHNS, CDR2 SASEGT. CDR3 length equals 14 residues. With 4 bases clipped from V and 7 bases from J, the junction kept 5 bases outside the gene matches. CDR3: CASSGTGMGGELFF. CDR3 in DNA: TGTGCCAGCAGTGGGACAGGGATGGGCGGGGAGCTGTTTTTT.

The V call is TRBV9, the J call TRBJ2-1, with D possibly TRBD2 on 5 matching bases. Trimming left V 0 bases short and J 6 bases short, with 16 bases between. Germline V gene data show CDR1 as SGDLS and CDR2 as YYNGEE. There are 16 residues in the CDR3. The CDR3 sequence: CASSVGLQLGVNEQFF. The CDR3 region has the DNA TGTGCCAGCAGCGTAGGTTTGCAGCTCGGGGTCAATGAGCAGTTCTTC.

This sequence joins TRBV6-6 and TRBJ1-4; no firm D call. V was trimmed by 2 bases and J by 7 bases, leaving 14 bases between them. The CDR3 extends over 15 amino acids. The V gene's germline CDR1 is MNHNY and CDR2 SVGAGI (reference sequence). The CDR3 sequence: CASSYGPGEPEKLFF. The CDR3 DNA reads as TGTGCCAGCAGTTACGGCCCAGGCGAGCCTGAAAAACTGTTTTTT.

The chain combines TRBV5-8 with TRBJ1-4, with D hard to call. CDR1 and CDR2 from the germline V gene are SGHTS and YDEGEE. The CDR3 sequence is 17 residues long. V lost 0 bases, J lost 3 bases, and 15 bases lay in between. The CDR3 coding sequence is TGTGCCAGCAGCTTGGGACTATCTCCGGCTCCTAATGAAAAACTGTTTTTT. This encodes CASSLGLSPAPNEKLFF.

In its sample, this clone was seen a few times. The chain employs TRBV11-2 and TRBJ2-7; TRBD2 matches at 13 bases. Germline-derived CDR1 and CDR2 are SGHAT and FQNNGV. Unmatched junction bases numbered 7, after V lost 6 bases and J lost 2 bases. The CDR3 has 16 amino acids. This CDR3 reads CASSRTSGGLPYEQYF. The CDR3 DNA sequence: TGTGCCAGCAGTCGGACTAGCGGGGGCCTTCCCTACGAGCAGTACTTC.

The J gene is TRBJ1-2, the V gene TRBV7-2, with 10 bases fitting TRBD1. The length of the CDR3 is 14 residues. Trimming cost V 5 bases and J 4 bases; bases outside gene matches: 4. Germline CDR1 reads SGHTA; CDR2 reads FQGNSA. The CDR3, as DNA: TGTGCCAGCAGCATTGGACAGGGGGGCTATGGCTACACCTTC. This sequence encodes CASSIGQGGYGYTF.

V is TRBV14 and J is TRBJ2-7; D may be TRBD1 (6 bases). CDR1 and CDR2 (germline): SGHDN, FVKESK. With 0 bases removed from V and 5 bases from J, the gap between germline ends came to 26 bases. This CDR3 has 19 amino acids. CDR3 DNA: TGTGCCAGCAGCCAAGATCTAAGAAGGGCGTCAGGGGTTAAGGACGAGCAGTACTTC. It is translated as CASSQDLRRASGVKDEQYF.

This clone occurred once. In nucleotides, the CDR3 is TGTGCCAGCAGTTGGACAGGGGGGGTCACCGGGGAGCTGTTTTTT. Protein: CASSWTGGVTGELFF. This chain links TRBV27 with TRBJ2-2, with 10 bases identical to TRBD1. The CDR3 loop spans 15 amino acids. Germline assignment: CDR1 MNHEY and CDR2 SMNVEV (reference sequence). The V and J ends lost 4 bases and 4 bases, in that order; junction bases with no gene match: 3.

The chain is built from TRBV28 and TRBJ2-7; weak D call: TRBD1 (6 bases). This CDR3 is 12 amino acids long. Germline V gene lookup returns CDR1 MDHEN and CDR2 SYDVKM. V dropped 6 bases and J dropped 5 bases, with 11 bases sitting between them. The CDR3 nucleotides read TGTGCCAGCAGGGAGTCAGGGGACGAGCAGTACTTC. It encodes CASRESGDEQYF. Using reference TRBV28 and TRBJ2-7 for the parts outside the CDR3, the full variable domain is DVKVTQSSRYLVKRTGEKVFLECVQDMDHENMFWYRQDPGLGLRLIYFSYDVKMKEKGDIPEGYSVSREKKERFSLILESASTNQTSMYLCASRESGDEQYFGPGTRLTVT.

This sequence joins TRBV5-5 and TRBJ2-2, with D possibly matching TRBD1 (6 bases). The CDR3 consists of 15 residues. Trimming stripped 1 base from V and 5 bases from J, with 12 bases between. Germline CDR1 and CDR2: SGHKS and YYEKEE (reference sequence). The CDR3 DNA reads TGTGCCAGCAGCTTGACCCCCCAGGGGACCGGGGAGCTGTTTTTT. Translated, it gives CASSLTPQGTGELFF.

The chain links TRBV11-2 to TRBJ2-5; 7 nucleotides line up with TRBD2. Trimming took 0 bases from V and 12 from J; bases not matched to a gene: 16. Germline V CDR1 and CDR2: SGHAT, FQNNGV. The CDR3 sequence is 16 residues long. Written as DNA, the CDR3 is TGTGCCAGCAGCTTAGATGGCGGAGCGGGGAGCCCAGTCGAGTACTTC. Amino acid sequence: CASSLDGGAGSPVEYF. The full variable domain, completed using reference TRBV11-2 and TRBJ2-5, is EAGVAQSPRYKIIEKRQSVAFWCNPISGHATLYWYQQILGQGPKLLIQFQNNGVVDDSQLPKDRFSAERLKGVDSTLKIQPAKLEDSAVYLCASSLDGGAGSPVEYFGPGTRLLVL.

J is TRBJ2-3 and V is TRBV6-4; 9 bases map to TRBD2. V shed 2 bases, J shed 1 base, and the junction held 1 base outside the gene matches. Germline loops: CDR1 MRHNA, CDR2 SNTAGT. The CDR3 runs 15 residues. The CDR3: CASSDERGGTDTQYF. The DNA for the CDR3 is TGTGCCAGCAGTGACGAGCGGGGGGGCACAGATACGCAGTATTTT.

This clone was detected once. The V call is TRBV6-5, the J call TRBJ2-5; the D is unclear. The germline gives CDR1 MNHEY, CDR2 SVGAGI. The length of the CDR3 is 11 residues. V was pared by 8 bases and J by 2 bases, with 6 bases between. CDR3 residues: CASRVQETQYF. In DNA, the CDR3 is TGTGCCAGCCGGGTTCAAGAGACCCAGTACTTC.

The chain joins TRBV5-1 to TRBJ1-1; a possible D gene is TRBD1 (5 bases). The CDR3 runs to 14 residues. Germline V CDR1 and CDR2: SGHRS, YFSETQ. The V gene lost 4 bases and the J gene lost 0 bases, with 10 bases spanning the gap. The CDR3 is CASSPGHMNTEAFF. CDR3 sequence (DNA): TGCGCCAGCAGCCCCGGACATATGAACACTGAAGCTTTCTTT.

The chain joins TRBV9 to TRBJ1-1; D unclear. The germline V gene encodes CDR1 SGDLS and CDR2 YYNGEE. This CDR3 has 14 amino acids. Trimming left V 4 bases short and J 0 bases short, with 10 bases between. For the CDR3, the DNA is TGTGCCAGCAGCCCGGGTGTTTTGAACACTGAAGCTTTCTTT. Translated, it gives CASSPGVLNTEAFF.

The CDR3 is CASSPFRLGQREKLFF. The CDR3 DNA reads as TGCGCCAGCAGTCCGTTCAGACTAGGACAACGTGAAAAACTGTTTTTT. The chain carries TRBV5-1 and TRBJ1-4, with a tentative D call TRBD1 (5 bases). Germline V gene sequence: CDR1 SGHRS, CDR2 YFSETQ. The CDR3 has 16 amino acids. V shed 5 bases and J shed 7 bases, with 21 bases lying between them.

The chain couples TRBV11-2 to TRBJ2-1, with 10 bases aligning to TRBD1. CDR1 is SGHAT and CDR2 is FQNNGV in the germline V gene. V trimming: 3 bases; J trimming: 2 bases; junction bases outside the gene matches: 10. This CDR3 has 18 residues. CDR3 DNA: TGTGCCAGCAGCTTCCCCCCGCCGGGACAGGGGACCTACAATGAGCAGTTCTTC. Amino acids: CASSFPPPGQGTYNEQFF.

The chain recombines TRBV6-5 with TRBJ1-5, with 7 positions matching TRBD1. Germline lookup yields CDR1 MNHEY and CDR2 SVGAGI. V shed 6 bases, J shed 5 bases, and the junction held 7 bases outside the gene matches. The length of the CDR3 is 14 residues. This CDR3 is CASRPTGLDQPQHF. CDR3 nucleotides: TGTGCCAGCAGGCCGACAGGGTTAGATCAGCCCCAGCATTTT.

The CDR3 protein is CASSDGTSGGHEQFF. In nucleotides, the CDR3 is TGTGCCAGCAGTGACGGGACTAGCGGGGGGCATGAGCAGTTCTTC. V gene TRBV6-4 combines with J gene TRBJ2-1; 15 bases fit TRBD2. CDR1 and CDR2 (germline): MRHNA, SNTAGT. The J segment lost 8 bases and the V segment lost 2 bases, leaving 1 base of the junction unmatched. The CDR3 covers 15 residues.

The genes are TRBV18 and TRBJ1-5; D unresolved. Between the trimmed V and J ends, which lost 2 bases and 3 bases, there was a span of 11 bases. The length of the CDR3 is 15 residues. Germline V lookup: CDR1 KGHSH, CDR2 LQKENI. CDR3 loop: CASSPSSVANQPQHF. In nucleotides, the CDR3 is TGTGCCAGCTCACCAAGCAGCGTCGCCAATCAGCCCCAGCATTTT.

The CDR3 loop is CASSFRGTDTGELFF. The CDR3 DNA reads TGTGCCAGCAGCTTTCGAGGGACTGACACCGGGGAGCTGTTTTTT. This chain connects TRBV7-9 to TRBJ2-2; possible D gene TRBD2, 6 bases. Between the trimmed V and J ends, which lost 3 bases and 3 bases, there was a span of 11 bases. Germline loops: CDR1 SEHNR, CDR2 FQNEAQ (reference sequence). This CDR3 is built from 15 residues. The whole variable domain, remainder taken from reference TRBV7-9 and TRBJ2-2, is DTGVSQNPRHKITKRGQNVTFRCDPISEHNRLYWYRQTLGQGPEFLTYFQNEAQLEKSRLLSDRFSAERPKGSFSTLEIQRTEQGDSAMYLCASSFRGTDTGELFFGEGSRLTVL.

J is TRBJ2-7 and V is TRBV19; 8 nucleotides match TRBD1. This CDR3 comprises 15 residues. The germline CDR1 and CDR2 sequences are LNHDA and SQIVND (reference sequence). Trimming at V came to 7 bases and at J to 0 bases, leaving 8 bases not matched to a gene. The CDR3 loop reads CASMGGQDFSYEQYF. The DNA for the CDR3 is TGTGCCAGTATGGGGGGACAGGATTTCTCCTACGAGCAGTACTTC.

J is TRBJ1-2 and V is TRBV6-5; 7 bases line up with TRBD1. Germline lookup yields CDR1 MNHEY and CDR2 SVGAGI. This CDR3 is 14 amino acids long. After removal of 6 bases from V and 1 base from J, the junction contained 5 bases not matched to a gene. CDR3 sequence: CASSRDRYNYGYTF. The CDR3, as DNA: TGTGCCAGCAGCCGGGACAGATATAACTATGGCTACACCTTC.